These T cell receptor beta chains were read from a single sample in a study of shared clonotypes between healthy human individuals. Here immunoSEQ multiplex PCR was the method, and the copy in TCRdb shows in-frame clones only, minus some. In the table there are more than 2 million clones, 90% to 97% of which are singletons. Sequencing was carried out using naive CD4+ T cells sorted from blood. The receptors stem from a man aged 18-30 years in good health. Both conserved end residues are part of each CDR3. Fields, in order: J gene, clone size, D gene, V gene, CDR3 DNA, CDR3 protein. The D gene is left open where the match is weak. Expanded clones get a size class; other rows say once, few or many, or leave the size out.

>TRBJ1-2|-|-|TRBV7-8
TGTGCCAGCAGTCCCGTAGGTCCACGAGGCTACACCTTC
CASSPVGPRGYTF
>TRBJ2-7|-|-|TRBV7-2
TGTGCCAGCAGCTTAGGAACAGGGCCTTACGAGCAGTACTTC
CASSLGTGPYEQYF
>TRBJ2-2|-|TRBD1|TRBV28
TGTGCCACCTCGCAGGGGGCCACCGGGGAGCTGTTTTTT
CATSQGATGELFF
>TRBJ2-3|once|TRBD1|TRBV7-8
TGTGCCAGCAGCCCCCGGGACAGGGGGTTTGATACGCAGTATTTT
CASSPRDRGFDTQYF
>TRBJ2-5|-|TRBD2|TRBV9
TGTGCCAGCAGCGTAGCTCAGGCTAGCGGGAGCCAGACCCAGTACTTC
CASSVAQASGSQTQYF
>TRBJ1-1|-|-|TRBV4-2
TGTGCCAGCAGCCAAGCCCTGGGGGACATGAACACTGAAGCTTTCTTT
CASSQALGDMNTEAFF
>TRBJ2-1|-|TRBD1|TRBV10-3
TGTGCCATCAGTGCACCTCCGGGACAGACTTACAATGAGCAGTTCTTC
CAISAPPGQTYNEQFF
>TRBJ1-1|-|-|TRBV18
TGTGCCAGCTCACCACTTCCCGACAGTATAGAAGCTTTCTTT
CASSPLPDSIEAFF
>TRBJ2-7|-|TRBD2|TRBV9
TGTGCCAGCAGCGTAGACGCGGGAGCTTACGAGCAGTACTTC
CASSVDAGAYEQYF
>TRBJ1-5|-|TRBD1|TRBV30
TGTGCCTGGGACAGGGGCCCGAATCAGCCCCAGCATTTT
CAWDRGPNQPQHF
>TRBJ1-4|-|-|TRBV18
TGTGCCAGCTCACCACGGAGGGGAGAGGATGAAAAACTGTTTTTT
CASSPRRGEDEKLFF
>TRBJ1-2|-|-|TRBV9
TGTGCCAGCAGCGTAGAGTCAGGACCCTCCTATGGCTACACCTTC
CASSVESGPSYGYTF
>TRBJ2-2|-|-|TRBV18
TGTGCCAGCTCACCATTATTGAACAGGATTGCCGGGGAGCTGTTTTTT
CASSPLLNRIAGELFF
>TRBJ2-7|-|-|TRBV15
TGTGCCACCAGCAGAGATCGGGGAGGCTACGAGCAGTACTTC
CATSRDRGGYEQYF
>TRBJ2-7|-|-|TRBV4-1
TGCGCCAGCAGCCAAGATGAGGCAGGCCCCTACGAGCAGTACTTC
CASSQDEAGPYEQYF
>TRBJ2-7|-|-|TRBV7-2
TGTGCCAGCAGCTTGCGGGGGCTGGGTCTTCAATCCTACGAGCAGTACTTC
CASSLRGLGLQSYEQYF
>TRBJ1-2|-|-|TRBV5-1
TGCGCCAGTAGGGCAGATAACTATGGCTACACCTTC
CASRADNYGYTF
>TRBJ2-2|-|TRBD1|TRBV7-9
TGTGCCAGCAGCTCGAACCCGGGACAGGGTGCCACCGGGGAGCTGTTTTTT
CASSSNPGQGATGELFF